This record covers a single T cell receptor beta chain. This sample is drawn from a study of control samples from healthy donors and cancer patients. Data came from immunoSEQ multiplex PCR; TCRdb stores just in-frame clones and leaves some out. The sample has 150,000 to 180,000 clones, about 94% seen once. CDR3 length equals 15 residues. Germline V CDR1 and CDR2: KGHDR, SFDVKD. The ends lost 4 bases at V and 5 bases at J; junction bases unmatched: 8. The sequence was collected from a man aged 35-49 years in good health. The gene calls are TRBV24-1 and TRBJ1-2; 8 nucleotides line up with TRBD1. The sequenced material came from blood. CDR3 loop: CATSDSDRARYGYTF. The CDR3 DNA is TGTGCCACCAGTGACTCGGACAGGGCTCGGTATGGCTACACCTTC.